Each of the 25 T cell receptor beta chains below was sequenced from the same sample in a study of blood T cell repertoires in COVID-19. The protocol was immunoSEQ multiplex PCR, while the TCRdb copy is restricted to in-frame clones and leaves out a portion. The table includes 200,000 to 250,000 clones, 90% detected once. Sequencing was performed on PBMCs or T cells enriched from blood (not recorded which). The source is a man aged 25-45 years who had been exposed to COVID-19.

This chain uses TRBV27 with TRBJ2-3; the D gene is possibly TRBD1 (5 bases). Per the germline V gene, CDR1 is MNHEY and CDR2 is SMNVEV (reference sequence). V shed 6 bases and J shed 6 bases, with 13 bases lying between them. This CDR3 is built from 13 residues. The CDR3 reads CASRISSGDTQYF. Here the CDR3 DNA reads TGTGCCAGCAGAATCAGTTCAGGGGATACGCAGTATTTT.

The chain employs TRBV6-5 and TRBJ1-5, with D hard to call. The CDR3 loop spans 16 amino acids. Germline lookup yields CDR1 MNHEY and CDR2 SVGAGI. V was trimmed by 4 bases and J by 2 bases, leaving 15 bases between them. The DNA of the CDR3 is TGTGCCAGCAGTTTTAAATCTGTTGGAGGCAATCAGCCCCAGCATTTT. Its translation: CASSFKSVGGNQPQHF.

The gene calls are TRBV15 and TRBJ2-1; tentatively, D is TRBD1 (6 bases). From germline, CDR1 is LNHNV and CDR2 YYDKDF (reference sequence). The CDR3 has 16 amino acids. Trimming cost V 1 base and J 8 bases, with 18 bases left between them. For the CDR3, the DNA is TGTGCCACCAGCAGAGGTGGAACAGGGAATGCCGATGAGCAGTTCTTC. It specifies CATSRGGTGNADEQFF.

This clone was picked up one time. The chain couples TRBV5-1 to TRBJ2-1; maybe TRBD1 (6 bases). The germline CDR1 and CDR2 sequences are SGHRS and YFSETQ. The length of the CDR3 is 15 residues. V lost 0 bases and J lost 7, with 14 bases in between. This CDR3 reads CASSLAGWGLNEQFF. The CDR3 DNA follows: TGCGCCAGCAGCTTGGCCGGTTGGGGGCTGAATGAGCAGTTCTTC.

The chain employs TRBV7-9 and TRBJ1-1; D gene unclear. From germline, CDR1 is SEHNR and CDR2 FQNEAQ (reference sequence). Trimming removed 1 base from V and 11 bases from J, with 11 bases in between. This CDR3 region has 12 residues. The CDR3 DNA reads as TGTGCCAGCAGCTTAGTGCGGGCGTCGGCTTTCTTT. Translation gives CASSLVRASAFF. Filled out from reference TRBV7-9 and TRBJ1-1, the complete variable domain reads DTGVSQNPRHKITKRGQNVTFRCDPISEHNRLYWYRQTLGQGPEFLTYFQNEAQLEKSRLLSDRFSAERPKGSFSTLEIQRTEQGDSAMYLCASSLVRASAFFGQGTRLTVV.

This clone is a singleton in its sample. This chain's CDR3 is CASSSPLTGRYGYTF. The DNA of the CDR3 is TGTGCCAGCAGTTCCCCCCTGACAGGACGCTATGGCTACACCTTC. The chain has TRBV27 and TRBJ1-2, with D perhaps TRBD1 (6 bases). V gave up 4 bases and J gave up 4 bases, with 16 bases separating them. CDR1 and CDR2 from the germline V gene are MNHEY and SMNVEV (reference sequence). The CDR3 loop spans 15 amino acids.

V is TRBV9 and J is TRBJ2-2, with a weak D call TRBD1 (5 bases). CDR1 and CDR2 (germline): SGDLS, YYNGEE. The germline V and J ends were trimmed by 0 bases and 8 bases, with 17 bases remaining between them. This CDR3 has 16 residues. CDR3: CASSVETLGPKGELFF. In DNA, the CDR3 is TGTGCCAGCAGCGTAGAGACCTTGGGGCCCAAAGGGGAGCTGTTTTTT.

V is TRBV4-2 and J is TRBJ2-6; 9 bases fit TRBD1. In germline, CDR1 is LGHNA, CDR2 YNFKEQ. The V gene end was trimmed by 0 bases and the J gene end by 4 bases; junction bases not matched to a gene: 1. This CDR3 has 16 residues. The CDR3 nucleotides read TGTGCCAGCAGCCAAGAACAGGGGGCCGGGGCCAACGTCCTGACTTTC. Protein product: CASSQEQGAGANVLTF.

Of note for this clone: The junction and the germline gene differ at one end; a read error may be behind it. The chain recombines TRBV5-5 with TRBJ2-1; 8 bases align to TRBD2. The germline V gene has CDR1 SGHKS and CDR2 YYEKEE (reference sequence). The CDR3 sequence is 14 residues long. CDR3 nucleotide sequence: TGTGCCACCAGCGCGGCGGGGGGTCCCAATGAGCAGTTCTTC. Protein sequence: CATSAAGGPNEQFF.

The chain joins TRBV15 to TRBJ1-1; D is undetermined. The length of the CDR3 is 17 residues. With 0 bases removed from V and 1 base from J, the gap between germline ends came to 15 bases. Looked up from germline, CDR1 is LNHNV and CDR2 is YYDKDF (reference sequence). The CDR3 is CATSRDWRSLENTEAFF. CDR3 sequence (DNA): TGTGCCACCAGCAGAGATTGGCGGAGTTTGGAGAACACTGAAGCTTTCTTT. The full variable domain, completed using reference TRBV15 and TRBJ1-1, is DAMVIQNPRYQVTQFGKPVTLSCSQTLNHNVMYWYQQKSSQAPKLLFHYYDKDFNNEADTPDNFQSRRPNTSFCFLDIRSPGLGDTAMYLCATSRDWRSLENTEAFFGQGTRLTVV.

The chain carries TRBV12-3 or TRBV12-4 and TRBJ2-7; D perhaps matches TRBD2 (6 bases). CDR3 size: 13 residues. V dropped 3 bases and J dropped 1 base, with 7 bases sitting between them. The CDR3 nucleotides are TGTGCCAGCAGTTTCGGACTATCCTACGAGCAGTACTTC. Translation gives CASSFGLSYEQYF.

The V gene is TRBV9, the J gene TRBJ1-1, with TRBD1 matching 7 bases. Unmatched junction bases numbered 12, after V lost 4 bases and J lost 0 bases. The CDR3 covers 17 residues. Germline V lookup: CDR1 SGDLS, CDR2 YYNGEE. CDR3 coding DNA: TGTGCCAGCAGCCCTCGACAGGGACGGTACTTGAACACTGAAGCTTTCTTT. Protein: CASSPRQGRYLNTEAFF.

The chain is built from TRBV3-1 (or the pseudogene TRBV3-2) and TRBJ1-2; maybe TRBD1 (5 bases). Per germline, CDR1 LGHDT and CDR2 YNNKEL (reference sequence). CDR3 length: 12 residues. Trimming took off 3 bases at V and 7 bases at J, with 9 bases between the two ends. The CDR3 nucleotides are TGTGCCAGCAGCCACAGGGTTCGTGGCTACACCTTC. Amino acid sequence: CASSHRVRGYTF.

The count of this clone is one. The chain employs TRBV5-1 and TRBJ2-2, with 9 positions matching TRBD1. Germline CDR1 reads SGHRS; CDR2 reads YFSETQ. J was trimmed by 3 bases and V by 7 bases; bases with no gene match: 13. This CDR3 region has 17 residues. The CDR3 nucleotides are TGCGCCAGCGGGGCCTCGACAGGGGGAATCGACACCGGGGAGCTGTTTTTT. The encoded protein is CASGASTGGIDTGELFF.

The chain uses TRBV3-1 (or the pseudogene TRBV3-2) and TRBJ2-2; D uncertain. The V end was cut by 4 bases, the J end by 3 bases, with 6 bases between. Germline assignment: CDR1 LGHDT and CDR2 YNNKEL (reference sequence). The CDR3 spans 13 residues. CDR3 sequence reads: CASSRAYTGELFF. The CDR3 DNA reads TGTGCCAGCAGCCGGGCCTACACCGGGGAGCTGTTTTTT.

V is TRBV6-5 and J is TRBJ1-1, with D tentatively TRBD1 (5 bases). Trimming stripped 2 bases from V and 5 bases from J, with 12 bases between. The CDR3 sequence is 14 residues long. Looked up from germline, CDR1 is MNHEY and CDR2 is SVGAGI. Here the CDR3 reads CASSYNQGQTEAFF. In nucleotides, the CDR3 is TGTGCCAGCAGTTACAACCAGGGTCAGACTGAAGCTTTCTTT.

The chain employs TRBV6-2 or TRBV6-3 and TRBJ2-7; D may be TRBD2 (6 bases). CDR1 is MNHEY, CDR2 SVGEGT, per germline. This CDR3 contains 13 residues. V was pared by 6 bases and J by 4 bases, with 13 bases between. CDR3 DNA: TGTGCCAGCAGCCCACGGGGGTATTACGAGCAGTACTTC. It encodes CASSPRGYYEQYF.

This sequence joins TRBV7-9 and TRBJ1-1; no firm D call. V was shortened by 2 bases and J by 5 bases, with 9 bases between the two germline ends. Germline CDR1 reads SEHNR; CDR2 reads FQNEAQ (reference sequence). This CDR3 has 13 amino acids. In DNA form, the CDR3 reads TGTGCCAGCAGCTTACCTTCACAAACTGAAGCTTTCTTT. It encodes CASSLPSQTEAFF.

This chain uses TRBV14 with TRBJ1-5; tentatively, D is TRBD1 (5 bases). V was pared by 4 bases and J by 3 bases, with 19 bases between. Germline V gene sequence: CDR1 SGHDN, CDR2 FVKESK. This CDR3 comprises 17 residues. CDR3 DNA sequence: TGTGCCAGCAGCCCAACGATCGGGGGAGACCTCAATCAGCCCCAGCATTTT. It specifies CASSPTIGGDLNQPQHF.

The V and J genes are TRBV19 and TRBJ2-1; 8 bases are shared with TRBD2. The CDR3 is 15 amino acids. J lost 5 bases, V lost 3 bases, and 6 bases had no gene match. CDR1 and CDR2 from the germline V gene are LNHDA and SQIVND (reference sequence). The CDR3 DNA follows: TGTGCCAGTAGTATGGGTAGCGGGATCGACAATGAGCAGTTCTTC. Translated: CASSMGSGIDNEQFF.

The chain uses TRBV5-1 and TRBJ1-2; unclear D gene. Trimming pared 1 base from V and 0 bases from J, leaving 10 bases between. The length of the CDR3 is 15 residues. Germline loops: CDR1 SGHRS, CDR2 YFSETQ. CDR3 sequence: CASSLSRSANYGYTF. The CDR3 bases are TGCGCCAGCAGCTTGTCTAGGAGCGCTAACTATGGCTACACCTTC.

The chain employs TRBV6-1 and TRBJ1-1, with 9 bases aligning to TRBD1. The CDR3 covers 15 residues. Germline trimming cut 3 bases from V and 5 bases from J; bases unmatched to any gene: 7. CDR1 and CDR2 from the germline V gene are MNHNS and SASEGT. CDR3 residues: CASSERQGVGTEAFF. CDR3 nucleotides: TGTGCCAGCAGTGAGAGACAGGGGGTAGGGACTGAAGCTTTCTTT.

The V and J genes are TRBV2 and TRBJ2-7, with TRBD2 matching over 7 bases. Germline V gene data show CDR1 as SNHLY and CDR2 as FYNNEI. The trim removed 5 bases at V and 0 bases at J, leaving 7 bases unmatched. The CDR3 length is 15 residues. The CDR3 sequence is CASSSSGWSSYEQYF. The CDR3 region has the DNA TGTGCCAGCAGTTCTAGCGGTTGGAGCTCCTACGAGCAGTACTTC.

This clone appeared once. The genes are TRBV6-1 and TRBJ2-1; 11 bases fit TRBD2. The CDR3 sequence is 13 residues long. Germline V gives CDR1 MNHNS, CDR2 SASEGT. Trimming cost V 0 bases and J 16 bases; bases outside gene matches: 5. In nucleotides, the CDR3 is TGTGCCAGCAGTGAAGCTAGCGGGGGGGCCAGTTTCTTC. Protein sequence: CASSEASGGASFF.

CDR3: CASSLAFGTYEQYF. Written as DNA, the CDR3 is TGTGCCAGCAGCTTGGCCTTCGGTACCTACGAGCAGTACTTC. The chain is built from TRBV5-6 and TRBJ2-7; unclear D gene. V was clipped by 0 bases and J by 2 bases, with 9 bases between them. This CDR3 comprises 14 residues. CDR1 SGHDT and CDR2 YYEEEE come from the germline V gene. The full variable domain, with the rest looked up from reference TRBV5-6 and TRBJ2-7, is DAGVTQSPTHLIKTRGQQVTLRCSPKSGHDTVSWYQQALGQGPQFIFQYYEEEERQRGNFPDRFSGHQFPNYSSELNVNALLLGDSALYLCASSLAFGTYEQYFGPGTRLTVT.